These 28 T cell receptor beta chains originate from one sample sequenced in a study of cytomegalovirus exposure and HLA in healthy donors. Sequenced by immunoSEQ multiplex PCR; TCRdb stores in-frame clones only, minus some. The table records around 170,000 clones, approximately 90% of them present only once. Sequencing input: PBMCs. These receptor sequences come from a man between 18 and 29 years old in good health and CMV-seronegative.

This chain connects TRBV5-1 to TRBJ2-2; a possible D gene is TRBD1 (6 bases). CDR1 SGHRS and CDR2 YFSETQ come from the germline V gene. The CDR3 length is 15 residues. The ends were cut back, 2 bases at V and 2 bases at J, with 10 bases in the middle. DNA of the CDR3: TGCGCCAGCAGCTTAACCGGGACAAACACCGGGGAGCTGTTTTTT. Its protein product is CASSLTGTNTGELFF.

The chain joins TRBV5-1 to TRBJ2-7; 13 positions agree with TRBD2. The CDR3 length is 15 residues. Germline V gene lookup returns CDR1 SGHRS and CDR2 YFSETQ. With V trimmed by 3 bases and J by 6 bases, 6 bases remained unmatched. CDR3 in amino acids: CASSSPTSGGLEQYF. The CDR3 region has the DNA TGCGCCAGCAGCTCTCCGACTAGCGGGGGGCTCGAGCAGTACTTC. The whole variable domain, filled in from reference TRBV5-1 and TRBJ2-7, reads KAGVTQTPRYLIKTRGQQVTLSCSPISGHRSVSWYQQTPGQGLQFLFEYFSETQRNKGNFPGRFSGRQFSNSRSEMNVSTLELGDSALYLCASSSPTSGGLEQYFGPGTRLTVT.

The chain's CDR3 is CASIETGKDQPQHF. Here the CDR3 DNA reads TGTGCCAGCATCGAGACAGGGAAGGATCAGCCCCAGCATTTT. The genes are TRBV6-1 and TRBJ1-5; 7 bases match TRBD1. Trimming took 7 bases from V and 5 from J; bases not matched to a gene: 8. The CDR3 runs to 14 residues. CDR1 is MNHNS and CDR2 is SASEGT in the germline V gene.

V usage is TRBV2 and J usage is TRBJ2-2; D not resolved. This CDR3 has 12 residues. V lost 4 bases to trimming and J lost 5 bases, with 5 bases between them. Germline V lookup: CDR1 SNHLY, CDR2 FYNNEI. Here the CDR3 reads CASSGETGELFF. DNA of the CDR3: TGTGCCAGCAGTGGAGAAACCGGGGAGCTGTTTTTT.

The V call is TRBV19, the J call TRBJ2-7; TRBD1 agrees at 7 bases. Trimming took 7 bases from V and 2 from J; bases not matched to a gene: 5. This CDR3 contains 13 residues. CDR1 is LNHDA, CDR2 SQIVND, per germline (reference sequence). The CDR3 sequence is CASTPGQTYEQYF. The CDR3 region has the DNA TGTGCCAGTACCCCGGGACAGACCTACGAGCAGTACTTC.

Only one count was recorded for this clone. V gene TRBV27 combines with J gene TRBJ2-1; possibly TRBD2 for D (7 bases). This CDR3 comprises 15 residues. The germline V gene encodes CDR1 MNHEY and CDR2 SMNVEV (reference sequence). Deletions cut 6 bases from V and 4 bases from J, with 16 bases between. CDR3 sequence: CASSPPGGPYNEQFF. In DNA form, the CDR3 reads TGTGCCAGCAGCCCCCCCGGGGGGCCTTACAATGAGCAGTTCTTC.

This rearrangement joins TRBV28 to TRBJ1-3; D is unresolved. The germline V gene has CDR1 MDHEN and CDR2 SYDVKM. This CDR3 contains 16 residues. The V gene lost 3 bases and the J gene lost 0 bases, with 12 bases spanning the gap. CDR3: CASSFYSPYSGNTIYF. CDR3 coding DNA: TGTGCCAGCAGTTTCTACAGTCCGTACTCTGGAAACACCATATATTTT.

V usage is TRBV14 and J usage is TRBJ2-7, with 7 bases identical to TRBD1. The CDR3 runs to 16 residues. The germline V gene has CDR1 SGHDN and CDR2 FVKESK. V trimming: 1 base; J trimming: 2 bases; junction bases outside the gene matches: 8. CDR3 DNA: TGTGCCAGCAGCCAAGCTATTACAGGGGTTCCCTACGAGCAGTACTTC. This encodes CASSQAITGVPYEQYF.

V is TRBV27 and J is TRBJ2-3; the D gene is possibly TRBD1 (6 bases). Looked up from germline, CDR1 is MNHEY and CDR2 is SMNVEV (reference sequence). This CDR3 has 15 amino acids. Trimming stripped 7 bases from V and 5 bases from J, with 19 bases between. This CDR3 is CASTLGASGGDTQYF. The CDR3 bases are TGTGCCAGCACTTTGGGGGCCTCTGGCGGAGATACGCAGTATTTT.

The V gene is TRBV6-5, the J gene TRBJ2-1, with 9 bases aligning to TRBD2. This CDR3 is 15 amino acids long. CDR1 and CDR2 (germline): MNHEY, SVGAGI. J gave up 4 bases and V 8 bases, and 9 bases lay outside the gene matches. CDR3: CASQMTSGLYNEQFF. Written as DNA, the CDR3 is TGTGCCAGCCAGATGACTAGCGGACTTTACAATGAGCAGTTCTTC.

CDR3 bases: TGCGCCAGCAGCACCGGACTAGCGGGGGGCACAGATACGCAGTATTTT. This gives the protein CASSTGLAGGTDTQYF. The gene calls are TRBV5-1 and TRBJ2-3; 13 nucleotides line up with TRBD2. CDR1 SGHRS and CDR2 YFSETQ come from the germline V gene. After removal of 4 bases from V and 1 base from J, the junction contained 3 bases not matched to a gene. The CDR3 sequence is 16 residues long. The full variable domain, with the rest looked up from reference TRBV5-1 and TRBJ2-3, is KAGVTQTPRYLIKTRGQQVTLSCSPISGHRSVSWYQQTPGQGLQFLFEYFSETQRNKGNFPGRFSGRQFSNSRSEMNVSTLELGDSALYLCASSTGLAGGTDTQYFGPGTRLTVL.

In DNA form, the CDR3 reads TGTGCCAGCAGTTCCGGACAGGGCATCAACATTCAGTACTTC. Its translation is CASSSGQGINIQYF. The chain links TRBV28 to TRBJ2-4, with TRBD1 matching over 8 bases. The germline V gene encodes CDR1 MDHEN and CDR2 SYDVKM. The length of the CDR3 is 14 residues. J lost 7 bases, V lost 4 bases, and 6 bases had no gene match.

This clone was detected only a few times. CDR3 residues: CASSPTGGLRGTQYF. The CDR3 nucleotides read TGTGCCAGCAGTCCTACAGGGGGCCTCCGTGGGACCCAGTACTTC. This rearrangement joins TRBV28 to TRBJ2-5; TRBD1 matches 9 bases. V gave up 5 bases and J gave up 7 bases; unmatched junction bases: 11. This CDR3 has 15 amino acids. Looked up from germline, CDR1 is MDHEN and CDR2 is SYDVKM.

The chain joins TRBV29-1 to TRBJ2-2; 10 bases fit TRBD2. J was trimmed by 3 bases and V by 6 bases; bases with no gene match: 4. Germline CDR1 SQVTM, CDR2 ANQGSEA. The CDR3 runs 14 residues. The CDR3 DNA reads TGCAGCGTCTCTAGCGGGAGCGACACCGGGGAGCTGTTTTTT. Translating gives CSVSSGSDTGELFF.

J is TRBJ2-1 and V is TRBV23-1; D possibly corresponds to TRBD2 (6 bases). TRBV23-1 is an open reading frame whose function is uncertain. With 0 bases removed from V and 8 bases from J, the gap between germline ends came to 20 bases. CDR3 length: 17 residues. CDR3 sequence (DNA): TGCGCCAGCAGTCAATCGAGTCGTAGCGGCCATAAAGATGAGCAGTTCTTC. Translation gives CASSQSSRSGHKDEQFF.

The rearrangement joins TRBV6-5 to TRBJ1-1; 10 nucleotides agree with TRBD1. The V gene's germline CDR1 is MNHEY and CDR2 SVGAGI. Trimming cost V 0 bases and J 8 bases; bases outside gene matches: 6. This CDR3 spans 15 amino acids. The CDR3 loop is CASSYSGDRGAEAFF. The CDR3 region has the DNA TGTGCCAGCAGTTACTCAGGGGACAGGGGAGCCGAAGCTTTCTTT.

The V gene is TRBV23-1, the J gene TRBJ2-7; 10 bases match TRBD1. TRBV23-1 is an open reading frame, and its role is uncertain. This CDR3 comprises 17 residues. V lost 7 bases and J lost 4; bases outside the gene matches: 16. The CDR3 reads CASTLSRDRGRLYEQYV. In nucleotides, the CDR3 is TGCGCCAGCACTCTAAGCCGGGACAGGGGAAGACTTTACGAGCAGTACGTC.

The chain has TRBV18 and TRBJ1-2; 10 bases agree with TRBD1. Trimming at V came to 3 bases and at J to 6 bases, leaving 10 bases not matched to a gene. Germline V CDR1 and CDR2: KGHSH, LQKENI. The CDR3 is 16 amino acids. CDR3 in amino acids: CASSPLRDRGHDGYTF. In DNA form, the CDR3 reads TGTGCCAGCTCACCTTTACGGGACAGGGGTCACGATGGCTACACCTTC.

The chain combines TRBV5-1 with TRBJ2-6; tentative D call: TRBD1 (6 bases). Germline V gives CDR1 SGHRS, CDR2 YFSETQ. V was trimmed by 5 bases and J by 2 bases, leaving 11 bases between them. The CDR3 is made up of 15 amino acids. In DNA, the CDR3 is TGCGCCAGCAGAGGGGGACGGCCTGGGGCCAACGTCCTGACTTTC. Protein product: CASRGGRPGANVLTF. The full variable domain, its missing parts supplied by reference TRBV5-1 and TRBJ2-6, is KAGVTQTPRYLIKTRGQQVTLSCSPISGHRSVSWYQQTPGQGLQFLFEYFSETQRNKGNFPGRFSGRQFSNSRSEMNVSTLELGDSALYLCASRGGRPGANVLTFGAGSRLTVL.

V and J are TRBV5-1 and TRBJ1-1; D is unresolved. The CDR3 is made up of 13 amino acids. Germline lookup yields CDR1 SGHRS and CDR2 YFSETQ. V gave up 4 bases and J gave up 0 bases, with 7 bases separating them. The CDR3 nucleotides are TGCGCCAGCAGCCTAGGAATGAACACTGAAGCTTTCTTT. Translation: CASSLGMNTEAFF.

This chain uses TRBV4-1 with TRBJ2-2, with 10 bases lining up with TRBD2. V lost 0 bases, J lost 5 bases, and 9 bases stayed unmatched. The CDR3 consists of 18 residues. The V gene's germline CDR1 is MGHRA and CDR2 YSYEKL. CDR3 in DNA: TGCGCCAGCAGCCAAGAAATAGGAGCGGGGGGGCGGACCGGGGAGCTGTTTTTT. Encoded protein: CASSQEIGAGGRTGELFF.

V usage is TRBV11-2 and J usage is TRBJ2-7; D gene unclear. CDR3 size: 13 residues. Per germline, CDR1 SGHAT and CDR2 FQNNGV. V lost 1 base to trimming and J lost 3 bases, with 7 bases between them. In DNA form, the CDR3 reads TGTGCCAGCAGCTTAGCGACGTACTACGAGCAGTACGTC. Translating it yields CASSLATYYEQYV.

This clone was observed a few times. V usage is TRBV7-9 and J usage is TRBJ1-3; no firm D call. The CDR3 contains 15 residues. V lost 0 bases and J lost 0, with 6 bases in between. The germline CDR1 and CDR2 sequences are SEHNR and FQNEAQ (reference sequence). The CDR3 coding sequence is TGTGCCAGCAGCTTAGCCGGGAGCTCTGGAAACACCATATATTTT. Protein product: CASSLAGSSGNTIYF.

CDR3 sequence: CASSLAGQGIPNYGYTF. The CDR3 region has the DNA TGTGCCAGCAGCTTGGCGGGCCAGGGAATTCCCAACTATGGCTACACCTTC. The chain carries TRBV5-5 and TRBJ1-2, with D possibly TRBD1 on 5 matching bases. V was cut by 0 bases and J by 2 bases, with 17 bases left in between. There are 17 residues in the CDR3. Germline values: CDR1 SGHKS, CDR2 YYEKEE (reference sequence). Based on the CDR3 plus reference TRBV5-5 and TRBJ1-2, the full variable domain is DAGVTQSPTHLIKTRGQQVTLRCSPISGHKSVSWYQQVLGQGPQFIFQYYEKEERGRGNFPDRFSARQFPNYSSELNVNALLLGDSALYLCASSLAGQGIPNYGYTFGSGTRLTVV.

The CDR3, as DNA: TGTGCCAGCAATCAGGGACTAGCAAGCGACGAGCAGTACTTC. Translated: CASNQGLASDEQYF. The V gene is TRBV9, the J gene TRBJ2-7, with 9 bases fitting TRBD2. Germline trimming cut 6 bases from V and 5 bases from J; bases unmatched to any gene: 9. Germline V gene sequence: CDR1 SGDLS, CDR2 YYNGEE. The CDR3 length is 14 residues.

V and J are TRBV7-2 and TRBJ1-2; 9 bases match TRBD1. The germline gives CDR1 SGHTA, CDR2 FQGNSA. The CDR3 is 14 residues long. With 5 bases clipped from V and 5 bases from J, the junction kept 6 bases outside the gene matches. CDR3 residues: CASSRTGELYGYTF. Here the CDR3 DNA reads TGTGCCAGCAGCCGGACAGGGGAGTTATATGGCTACACCTTC.

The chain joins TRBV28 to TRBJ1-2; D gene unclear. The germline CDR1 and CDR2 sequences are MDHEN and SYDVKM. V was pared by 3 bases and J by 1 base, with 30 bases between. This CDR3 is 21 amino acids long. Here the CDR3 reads CASSFPTLTPESQENNYGYTF. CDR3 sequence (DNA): TGTGCCAGCAGTTTCCCCACCCTGACACCCGAGTCACAAGAGAATAACTATGGCTACACCTTC.

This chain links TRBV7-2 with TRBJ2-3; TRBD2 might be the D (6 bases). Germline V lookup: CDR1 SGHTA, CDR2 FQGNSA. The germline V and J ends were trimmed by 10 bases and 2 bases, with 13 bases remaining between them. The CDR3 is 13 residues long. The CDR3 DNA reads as TGTGCCACCCGCGGAGGGAACACAGATACGCAGTATTTT. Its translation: CATRGGNTDTQYF.